This T cell receptor (beta chain) comes out of a study of CD8+CD57+ T cells in acquired aplastic anemia. Overall study: DNA from sorted CD4+ and CD8+ cells averaged roughly 3.4 ug.

The V end was cut by 7 bases, the J end by 4 bases, with 20 bases between. Germline loops: CDR1 ENHRY, CDR2 SYGVKD. CDR3 size: 15 residues. The study, taken as a whole, reports: Fewer than 30 shared CD8+ CDR3s appeared highly expressed within patients' immunodominant clones.

TCR beta VDJ and CDR3 were profiled, and genomic DNA was the template. TCRdb re-called the reads with MiXCR, one entry per CDR3 protein. The sample lists 190,000 or so distinct CDR3 sequences, less than 60% occurring once. An expansion of CD8+CD57+ cells by flow cytometry had been shown in patients chosen for sequencing. Remarks on this clonotype: Its specificity is unknown.

The chain employs TRBV10-3 and TRBJ2-7; a weak D match, TRBD1 (7 bases). The source is a human donor with aplastic anemia. What was sequenced was sorted CD4+, CD8+, or CD8+CD57+ T cells (not recorded which) from PBMCs. The CDR3 sequence is CAITVIGQGGYEQYF. The CDR3 nucleotides read TGTGCCATCACCGTTATTGGGCAGGGGGGTTACGAGCAGTACTTC.